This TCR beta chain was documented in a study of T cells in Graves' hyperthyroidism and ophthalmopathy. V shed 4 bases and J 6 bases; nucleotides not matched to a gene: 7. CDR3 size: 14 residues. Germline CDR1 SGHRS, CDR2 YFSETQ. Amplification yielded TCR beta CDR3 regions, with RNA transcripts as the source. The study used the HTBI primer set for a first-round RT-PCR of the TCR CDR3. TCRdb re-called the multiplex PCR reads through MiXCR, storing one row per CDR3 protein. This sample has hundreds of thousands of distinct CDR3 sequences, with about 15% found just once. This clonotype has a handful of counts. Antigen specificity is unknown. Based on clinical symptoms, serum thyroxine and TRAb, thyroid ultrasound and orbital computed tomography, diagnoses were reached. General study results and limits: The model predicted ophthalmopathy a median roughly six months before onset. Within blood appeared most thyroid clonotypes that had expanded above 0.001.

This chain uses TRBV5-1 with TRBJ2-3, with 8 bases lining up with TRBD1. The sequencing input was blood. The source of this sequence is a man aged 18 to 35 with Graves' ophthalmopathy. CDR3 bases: TGCGCCAGCAGCCAGCGGACAGGGCGGGATACGCAGTATTTT. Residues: CASSQRTGRDTQYF.